This is a list of T cell receptor beta chains from one sample in a study of blood T cell repertoires in COVID-19. TCRdb's copy holds only in-frame clones and misses some; the assay was immunoSEQ multiplex PCR. The sample has about 470,000 clones, roughly nine tenths seen once. Input material: PBMCs or T cells enriched from blood (not recorded which). The receptors here all came from a woman aged 18-29 years who had recovered from COVID-19. The conserved cysteine and the conserved F or W are not part of the CDR3 here.

v_gene,j_gene,CDR3aa
TRBV15,TRBJ2-3,ATSRDRGGTQY
TRBV5-1,TRBJ1-2,ASSGQGNYGYT
TRBV5-4,TRBJ2-7,ASSLPGQGSYEQY
TRBV5-1,TRBJ2-1,ASSKTSGGAKGEQF
TRBV5-8,TRBJ1-5,ASRGTGYSNQPQH
TRBV29-1,TRBJ2-2,SALEGQGDTGELF
TRBV9,TRBJ2-3,ASSVSGTGRETDTDTQY
TRBV5-1,TRBJ1-4,ASSLDLDRGEKLF
TRBV18,TRBJ1-3,ASSPDRDSGNTIY
TRBV7-8,TRBJ1-1,ASSLEATQNTEAF
TRBV9,TRBJ2-1,ASSVGGLAGTQF
TRBV5-1,TRBJ2-2,ASSVGATSNTGELF
TRBV1,TRBJ1-3,TSSHTGFPAGNTIY
TRBV24-1,TRBJ1-1,ATSDLQGTEAF
TRBV6-5,TRBJ1-1,ASTLGATEAF
TRBV5-1,TRBJ1-2,ASSLGLFLT
TRBV18,TRBJ2-3,ASSPEPTRTDTQY
TRBV30,TRBJ1-1,AWILPPGGILNTEAF
TRBV30,TRBJ1-5,AWSMGGVSAPQH
TRBV5-1,TRBJ2-3,ASSLSSLAPNTQY
TRBV5-1,TRBJ1-4,ASSAEAVAEKLF
TRBV7-2,TRBJ1-2,ASSPQGIANYGYT
TRBV13,TRBJ2-1,ASSPWLAGYNEQF
TRBV5-1,TRBJ1-2,ASSSLTGGDYGYT
TRBV30,TRBJ2-7,AWSVQGYEQY
TRBV5-4,TRBJ2-3,ASSFESTSGGRDTQY
TRBV5-6,TRBJ1-2,ASSLDRGQSYGYT
TRBV29-1,TRBJ2-7,SVSLPGQGIYEQY
TRBV11-3,TRBJ2-2,ASSTLRQGGTGELF
TRBV6-2/TRBV6-3,TRBJ1-1,ASSPPPTGREAF
TRBV5-1,TRBJ2-1,ASRGTGGKVEQF
TRBV19,TRBJ2-5,ASSMNPGGGQETQY
TRBV28,TRBJ2-5,ASSSTTGQQTQY
TRBV28,TRBJ2-7,ASSQTGFSYEQY
TRBV6-6,TRBJ1-6,ASSYSESPLH
TRBV7-3,TRBJ1-1,ASSAGGLTEAF
TRBV30,TRBJ1-1,AWGLSTEAF